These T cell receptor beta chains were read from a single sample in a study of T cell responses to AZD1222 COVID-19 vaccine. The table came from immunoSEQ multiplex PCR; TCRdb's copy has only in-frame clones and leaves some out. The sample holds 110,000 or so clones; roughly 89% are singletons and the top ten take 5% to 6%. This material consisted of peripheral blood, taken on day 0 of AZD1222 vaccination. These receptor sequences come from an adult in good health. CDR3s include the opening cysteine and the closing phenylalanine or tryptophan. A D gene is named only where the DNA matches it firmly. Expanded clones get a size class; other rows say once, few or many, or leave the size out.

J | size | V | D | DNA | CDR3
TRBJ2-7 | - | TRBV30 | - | TGTGCCTGGAGTGTCGGGCTCCACGAGCAGTACTTC | CAWSVGLHEQYF
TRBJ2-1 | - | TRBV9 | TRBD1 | TGTGCCAGCAGCACCCGAGTCACAGGGGATGAGGGATATAGGAATGAGCAGTTCTTC | CASSTRVTGDEGYRNEQFF
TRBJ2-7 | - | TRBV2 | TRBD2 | TGTGCCAGCGGTAACGGACTAGCGGGAGTCAACGAGCAGTACTTC | CASGNGLAGVNEQYF
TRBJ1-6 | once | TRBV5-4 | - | TGTGCCAGCATGGGCGCGGGGAATTCACCCCTCCACTTT | CASMGAGNSPLHF
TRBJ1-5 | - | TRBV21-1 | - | TGTGCCAGCAGCAAGTCGAATCAGCCCCAGCATTTT | CASSKSNQPQHF
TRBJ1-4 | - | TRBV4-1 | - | TGCGCCAGCAGCCCCGACCAGGGTGGGCCTGAAAAACTGTTTTTT | CASSPDQGGPEKLFF
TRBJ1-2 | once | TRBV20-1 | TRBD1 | TGCAGTGCTCGTGACAGGGTTAGTAATGGCTACACCTTC | CSARDRVSNGYTF
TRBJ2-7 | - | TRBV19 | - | TGTGCCAGTAGTCATACCCTAGGCCGCCGCTACGAGCAGTACTTC | CASSHTLGRRYEQYF
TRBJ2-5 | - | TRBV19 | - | TGTGCCAGCAAACCAGGGAGGACAGTTGAAGAGACCCAGTACTTC | CASKPGRTVEETQYF
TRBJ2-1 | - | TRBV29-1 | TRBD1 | TGCAGCTTAATCCTCGGACAGGTTACACATGAGCAGTTCTTC | CSLILGQVTHEQFF
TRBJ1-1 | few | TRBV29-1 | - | TGCAGCGTTGAGGGCGGGGCGGCTGAAGCTTTCTTT | CSVEGGAAEAFF
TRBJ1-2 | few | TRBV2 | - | TGTGCCAGCAGTCTCCGCTCCAGGGTGGGCATGCATGGCTACACCTTC | CASSLRSRVGMHGYTF
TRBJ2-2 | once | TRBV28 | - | TGTGCCAGCAGTTTCATAGGTGCCGGGGAGCTGTTTTTT | CASSFIGAGELFF
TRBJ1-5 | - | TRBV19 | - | TGTGCCAGTAGTATCGACGGATATAGCAATCAGCCCCAGCATTTT | CASSIDGYSNQPQHF
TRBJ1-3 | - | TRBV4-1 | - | TGCGCCAGCAGCCAAGACAGACCATTCTCTGGAAACACCATATATTTT | CASSQDRPFSGNTIYF
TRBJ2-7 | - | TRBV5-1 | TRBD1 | TGCGCCAGCAGTGGGACAGGGGCGGCATACGAGCAGTACTTC | CASSGTGAAYEQYF
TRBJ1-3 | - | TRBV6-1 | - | TGTGCCAGCAGTGAAAGGCTTGTTTTTTCTTTTGGAAACACCATATATTTT | CASSERLVFSFGNTIYF
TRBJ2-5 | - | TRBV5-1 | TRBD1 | TGCGCCAGCAGCTTGGAGGCGGCAGGGGGACAAGAGACCCAGTACTTC | CASSLEAAGGQETQYF
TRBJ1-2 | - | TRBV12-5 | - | TGTGCTAGTGGTTTGGACGCAGGGTACACCTTC | CASGLDAGYTF
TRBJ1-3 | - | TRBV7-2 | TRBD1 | TGTGCCAGCAGCCAGGGGGTTAGCTCTGGAAACACCATATATTTT | CASSQGVSSGNTIYF
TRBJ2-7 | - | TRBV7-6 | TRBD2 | TGTGCCAGCAGCTTAGCAGGGACTAATTCCTACGAGCAGTACTTC | CASSLAGTNSYEQYF
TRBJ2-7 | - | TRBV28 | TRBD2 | TGTGCCAGCAGTTTCCAGACTAGCGGGCTTTCCTACGAGCAGTACTTC | CASSFQTSGLSYEQYF
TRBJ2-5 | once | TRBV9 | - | TGTGCCAGCAGCGCCGGGGGCCAAGAGACCCAGTACTTC | CASSAGGQETQYF
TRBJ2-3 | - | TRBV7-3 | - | TGTGCCAGCAGCTTAAGTAGGAACACAGATACGCAGTATTTT | CASSLSRNTDTQYF
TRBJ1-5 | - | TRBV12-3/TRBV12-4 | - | TGTGCCAGCAGGAGTAGCAATCAGCCCCAGCATTTT | CASRSSNQPQHF
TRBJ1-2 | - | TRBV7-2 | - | TGTGCCAGCAGCTCCCCGCCTTCGAACTATGGCTACACCTTC | CASSSPPSNYGYTF
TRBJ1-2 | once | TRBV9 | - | TGTGCCAGCAGCGTAGACTCAGGGAACTATGGCTACACCTTC | CASSVDSGNYGYTF
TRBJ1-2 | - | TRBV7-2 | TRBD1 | TGTGCCAGCAGCTTTAACCAGGGGGACTATGGCTACACCTTC | CASSFNQGDYGYTF
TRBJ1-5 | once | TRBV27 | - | TGTGCCAGCAGTTTGGGGGTTTATAGCAATCAGCCCCAGCATTTT | CASSLGVYSNQPQHF
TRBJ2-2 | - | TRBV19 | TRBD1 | TGTGCCAGTAGTCTTGGACAGGGGTCAGGGGAGCTGTTTTTT | CASSLGQGSGELFF
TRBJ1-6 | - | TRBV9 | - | TGTGCCAGCAGTCCTTTTTCTTGGGGTAATTCACCCCTCCACTTT | CASSPFSWGNSPLHF
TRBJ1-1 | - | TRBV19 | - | TGTGCCAGTCAAGGACCCTCGACCGGGAACACTGAAGCTTTCTTT | CASQGPSTGNTEAFF
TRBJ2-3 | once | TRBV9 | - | TGTGCCAGCAGCGTTACGGACCGCACAGATACGCAGTATTTT | CASSVTDRTDTQYF
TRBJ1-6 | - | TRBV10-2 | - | TGCGCCAGCAGTGAGGTGGGGTTAGGGTATAATTCACCCCTCCACTTT | CASSEVGLGYNSPLHF
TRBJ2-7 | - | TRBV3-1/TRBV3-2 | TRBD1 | TGTGCCAGCAGCCCCGGACAGGGTCTCTACGAGCAGTACTTC | CASSPGQGLYEQYF
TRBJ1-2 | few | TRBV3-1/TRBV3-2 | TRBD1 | TGTGCCAGCACCACGATGGGAGGGGGCAAGGCTAACTATGGCTACACCTTC | CASTTMGGGKANYGYTF
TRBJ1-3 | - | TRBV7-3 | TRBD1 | TGTGCCAGCAGCCCGACCGGGACAGTAATAGGAAACACCATATATTTT | CASSPTGTVIGNTIYF
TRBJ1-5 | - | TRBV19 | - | TGTGCCAGTAGACCAACTACAGGGTCCTGGCAGCCCCAGCATTTT | CASRPTTGSWQPQHF
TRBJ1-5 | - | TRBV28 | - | TGTGCCAGCAGTTTAAAGGGGGTGTTTAATCAGCCCCAGCATTTT | CASSLKGVFNQPQHF
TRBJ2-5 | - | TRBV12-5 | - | TGTGCTAGTGGTTTGGGGGGGGGCAGGACAGAGACCCAGTACTTC | CASGLGGGRTETQYF
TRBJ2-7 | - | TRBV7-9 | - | TGTGCCAGCAGCCAACCCTTAGGGGACTCCTACGAGCAGTACTTC | CASSQPLGDSYEQYF
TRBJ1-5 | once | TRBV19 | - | TGTGCCAGTACGGCAGTAAAGAGCAATCAGCCCCAGCATTTT | CASTAVKSNQPQHF
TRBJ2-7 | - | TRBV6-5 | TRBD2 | TGTGCCAGCAGTCCGGCGGGAGGGCCCTACGAGCAGTACTTC | CASSPAGGPYEQYF
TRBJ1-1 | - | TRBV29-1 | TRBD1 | TGCAGCGCCGGGACAGGGGTCACTGAAGCTTTCTTT | CSAGTGVTEAFF
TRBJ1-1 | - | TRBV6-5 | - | TGTGCCAGCAGTTACCCCGGGGGTACTGAAGCTTTCTTT | CASSYPGGTEAFF
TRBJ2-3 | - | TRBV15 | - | TGTGCCACCAGCTCCCCGGGCCATGGGACAGATACGCAGTATTTT | CATSSPGHGTDTQYF
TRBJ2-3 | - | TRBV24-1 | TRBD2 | TGTGCCACCAGTGACCGCCTAATAGCGGGATCGGAGGATACGCAGTATTTT | CATSDRLIAGSEDTQYF